This T cell receptor beta chain appears in the sequencing data of a study of shared clonotypes between healthy human individuals. Study background: Three plates each covered CD4 naive and memory; CD8 naive two, CD8 memory one.

Adult Caucasians living in Nashville, Tennessee made up all of the donors. The length of the CDR3 is 15 residues. The V and J ends lost 3 bases and 4 bases, in that order; junction bases with no gene match: 6. Germline-derived CDR1 and CDR2 are KGHSH and LQKENI. Comment on this clone: Its antigen is unknown.

Study results and caveats: It was the few donors that limited the genetic and exposure-history diversity represented. The authors sampled blood alone, and tissue repertoires likely differ.

Sequencing used immunoSEQ multiplex PCR; TCRdb keeps in-frame clones, though not all of them. The sample includes approximately 320,000 clones, over 65% seen only once; the top ten take about 9.4%. What was sequenced was memory CD4+ T cells sorted from blood. As for subset: CD45RA-negative fraction. The V and J genes are TRBV18 and TRBJ2-3; 8 nucleotides align to TRBD2. The clonotype was recovered from a man aged 30-40 years in good health. CDR3 nucleotide sequence: TGTGCCAGCTCACCTTCCAGCGGGAGCCCAGATACGCAGTATTTT. It yields the protein CASSPSSGSPDTQYF.